What follows describes a single T cell receptor beta chain. Its target is not known. Libraries were prepared by immunoSEQ multiplex PCR; TCRdb keeps only in-frame clonotypes and omits some of them. The table has roughly 63,000 clones, approximately 70% seen once. The sample belongs to a study of radiotherapy plus CTLA-4 blockade in lung cancer. About the research overall: Overall, roughly 17% of patients showed an objective response, while 31% attained disease control. Study results and caveats: It was early blood T cell clone dynamics, with interferon-beta, that reportedly best predicted response. Subsequent to radiotherapy plus ipilimumab, tumor-derived TCR clones underwent expansion in blood.

Patients in the study, people with chemo-refractory metastatic non-small-cell lung cancer, received focal radiation plus ipilimumab CTLA-4 blockade. Here the sequenced sample was peripheral blood, taken from a patient treated with radiotherapy plus ipilimumab. This TCR was sampled from a human donor with non-small cell lung cancer whose response to radiotherapy plus ipilimumab could not be evaluated.

CDR3 nucleotide sequence: TGTGCCAGTCAATACTACACAGATACGCAGTATTTT. This encodes CASQYYTDTQYF. The V gene is TRBV6-1, the J gene TRBJ2-3, with D hard to call. This CDR3 contains 12 residues. V was cut by 9 bases and J by 2 bases, with 9 bases left in between. In germline, CDR1 is MNHNS, CDR2 SASEGT.